This T cell receptor beta chain was identified in a study of shared clonotypes between healthy human individuals. The overall study: The study enrolled a couple of women and three men aged 18 to 49. Study-level results: Sampling covered nothing but blood. Tissue TCR repertoires likely differ from those found in blood.

Germline V gene data show CDR1 as SEHNR and CDR2 as FQNEAQ (reference sequence). V lost 5 bases to trimming and J lost 5 bases, with 10 bases between them. The CDR3 has 12 amino acids. Notes on this clone: Its antigen remains unidentified.

The replicate PCRs on unsorted PBMC were given about 320 ng DNA, which is some 32,000 T cell genomes. Clones were read by immunoSEQ multiplex PCR, and TCRdb kept only the in-frame ones, dropping some. In the table there are hundreds of thousands of clones, about 74% of which are singletons. This chain connects TRBV7-9 to TRBJ2-7, with no clear D. What was sequenced was PBMCs. This receptor was taken from a woman aged 40 to 55 in good health. Some clones in this sample may be carry-over from other donors' samples. The CDR3 sequence: CASSPRRHEQYF. CDR3 nucleotide sequence: TGTGCCAGCAGCCCAAGGAGACACGAGCAGTACTTC.